Listed below are T cell receptor beta chains from one sample, sequenced in a study of early T cells in non-severe SARS-CoV-2 infection. TCRdb reanalysed the 5' RACE reads using MiXCR and keeps one entry per CDR3 protein. The sample lists tens of thousands of distinct CDR3 sequences, roughly a tenth occurring once. The sequencing sample was made of whole blood. These receptor sequences come from an adult who was a healthcare worker with PCR-confirmed SARS-CoV-2 infection or an uninfected control (not recorded which). Each CDR3 is given without its conserved first and last residue. Fields, in order: D gene, V gene, CDR3 protein. A D gene is named only where the DNA matches it firmly.

D gene: -; V gene: TRBV12-3/TRBV12-4; CDR3 protein: ASSLQRQAPQPQH
D gene: TRBD1; V gene: TRBV3-1; CDR3 protein: ASSQEKLTGGEAF
D gene: -; V gene: TRBV20-1; CDR3 protein: SATRRGVIAKNIQY
D gene: -; V gene: TRBV20-1; CDR3 protein: SARADTYSNQPQH
D gene: TRBD2; V gene: TRBV6-1; CDR3 protein: ASSEARSSGNTDTQY
D gene: -; V gene: TRBV7-9; CDR3 protein: ASSLGRTYEQY
D gene: -; V gene: TRBV6-5; CDR3 protein: ASRRSPDGSYEQY
D gene: TRBD2; V gene: TRBV20-1; CDR3 protein: SARRTSGSYPYEQY
D gene: -; V gene: TRBV7-8; CDR3 protein: ASSFGRRNTEAF
D gene: TRBD2; V gene: TRBV7-6; CDR3 protein: ASSFSGEQSVQY
D gene: -; V gene: TRBV2; CDR3 protein: ASSELSANTGELF
D gene: TRBD2; V gene: TRBV27; CDR3 protein: ASSQGSGIGEHF
D gene: -; V gene: TRBV5-1; CDR3 protein: ASSFDSPSTDTQY
D gene: TRBD1; V gene: TRBV6-5; CDR3 protein: ASKLDRGTRGSGNTIY
D gene: -; V gene: TRBV12-3/TRBV12-4; CDR3 protein: ASSFEKGSGANVLT
D gene: -; V gene: TRBV10-3; CDR3 protein: AISEGRSEKLF
D gene: -; V gene: TRBV12-3/TRBV12-4; CDR3 protein: ASSKTQESTEAF
D gene: TRBD2; V gene: TRBV5-6; CDR3 protein: ASSWTSGTTKADTQY